Listed here is a single T cell receptor beta chain. The entry originates in a study of blood T cell repertoires in COVID-19. Clones were sequenced by immunoSEQ multiplex PCR, and TCRdb holds only the in-frame ones, with some missing. This repertoire shows about 320,000 clones, around nine tenths found once; its top ten account for 2.6%. The V and J ends lost 5 bases and 7 bases, in that order; junction bases with no gene match: 9. The CDR3 sequence is 15 residues long. Germline CDR1 is LNHDA and CDR2 is SQIVND (reference sequence). The J gene is TRBJ1-4, the V gene TRBV19, with TRBD1 matching over 8 bases. This sequence originates from a man aged 60 to 69 who had recovered from COVID-19. Source material: PBMCs or T cells enriched from blood (not recorded which). DNA for the CDR3: TGTGCCAGTAGTGATTCAGGGGGCAGGGGTGAAAAACTGTTTTTT. Protein: CASSDSGGRGEKLFF.